A selection of T cell receptor beta chains follows, all from one sample in a study of Ad26.COV2.S vaccination and SARS-CoV-2 variants. TCRdb keeps only in-frame clones here, not all; method: immunoSEQ multiplex PCR. This sample yields about 400,000 clones, of which 83% are seen a single time; about 7.4% belongs to the top ten. Material: peripheral blood, obtained in a trial of Ad26.COV2.S vaccine versus placebo. These receptors came from a person between 18 and 60 years old who received the Ad26.COV2.S COVID-19 vaccine or a placebo. Both conserved end residues are part of each CDR3. D genes are given only for firm matches. Some rows mark clone size as missing; the rest say once, few, many or name a class of expanded clone.

V,size,D,J,CDR3,DNA
TRBV24-1,.,.,TRBJ2-3,CATSDLALTDTQYF,TGTGCCACCAGTGATTTAGCCCTTACAGATACGCAGTATTTT
TRBV7-2,.,.,TRBJ2-3,CASSSGFFTDTQYF,TGTGCCAGCAGTTCGGGGTTCTTCACAGATACGCAGTATTTT
TRBV6-5,.,.,TRBJ2-7,CASSDSTPSYEQYF,TGTGCCAGCAGTGACTCTACACCCTCCTACGAGCAGTACTTC
TRBV7-9,.,.,TRBJ2-7,CASSHIQGMSYEQYF,TGTGCCAGCAGCCACATCCAGGGGATGTCCTACGAGCAGTACTTC
TRBV12-3/TRBV12-4,.,.,TRBJ2-3,CASSFSTDTQYF,TGTGCCAGCAGTTTCTCGACAGATACGCAGTATTTT
TRBV5-1,.,.,TRBJ2-2,CASSLAGWAGELFF,TGCGCCAGCAGCTTGGCCGGGTGGGCCGGGGAGCTGTTTTTT
TRBV5-4,once,.,TRBJ1-2,CASSPDPEVGYTF,TGTGCCAGCAGCCCGGATCCTGAAGTTGGCTACACCTTC
TRBV19,.,.,TRBJ1-2,CASRRESSNYGYTF,TGTGCCAGTAGGAGGGAATCCTCTAACTATGGCTACACCTTC
TRBV4-3,once,.,TRBJ1-3,CASSQGNYGRGNSGNTIYF,TGCGCCAGCAGCCAGGGTAACTACGGACGGGGGAACTCTGGAAACACCATATATTTT
TRBV5-5,.,.,TRBJ1-2,CASSSDTTPYNYGYTF,TGTGCCAGCAGCTCGGACACAACCCCTTATAACTATGGCTACACCTTC
TRBV7-2,.,.,TRBJ1-3,CASSLAGQGLLYTIYF,TGTGCCAGCAGCTTAGCGGGGCAGGGCTTATTGTACACCATATATTTT
TRBV12-3/TRBV12-4,.,.,TRBJ2-1,CASSQNQGNEQFF,TGTGCCAGCAGCCAAAATCAGGGTAATGAGCAGTTCTTC
TRBV7-8,.,.,TRBJ1-3,CASSLATGYGNTIYF,TGTGCCAGCAGCTTGGCTACAGGATACGGAAACACCATATATTTT
TRBV20-1,.,.,TRBJ1-2,CSASSENYGYTF,TGCAGTGCTAGTTCGGAGAACTATGGCTACACCTTC
TRBV27,.,.,TRBJ1-1,CASSPWSGNTEAFF,TGTGCCAGCAGTCCCTGGTCTGGGAACACTGAAGCTTTCTTT
TRBV15,.,.,TRBJ2-1,CATSTFLDNEQFF,TGTGCCACCAGCACCTTCCTCGACAATGAGCAGTTCTTC
TRBV6-5,.,.,TRBJ1-1,CASSYVGVNTEAFF,TGTGCCAGCAGTTACGTGGGGGTGAACACTGAAGCTTTCTTT
TRBV2,.,.,TRBJ2-7,CASSILKGSYEQYF,TGTGCCAGCAGTATCCTGAAGGGCTCCTACGAGCAGTACTTC
TRBV27,.,.,TRBJ2-5,CASTLGATQYF,TGTGCCAGCACCCTGGGAGCGACCCAGTACTTC
TRBV16,.,.,TRBJ1-2,CASSQSSSNYGYTF,TGTGCCAGCAGCCAATCATCCAGTAACTATGGCTACACCTTC
TRBV12-3/TRBV12-4,.,.,TRBJ2-1,CASSLQYNEQFF,TGTGCCAGCAGTTTACAGTACAATGAGCAGTTCTTC
TRBV7-2,.,TRBD2,TRBJ2-5,CASSLRIGGGRETQYF,TGTGCCAGCAGCTTAAGAATCGGGGGGGGCCGCGAGACCCAGTACTTC
TRBV29-1,.,TRBD2,TRBJ2-1,CSVRRGTSYNEQFF,TGCAGCGTTAGGCGGGGGACCTCCTACAATGAGCAGTTCTTC
TRBV5-1,.,.,TRBJ2-7,CASSLDPSYEQYF,TGCGCCAGCAGCTTGGACCCATCCTACGAGCAGTACTTC
TRBV2,.,.,TRBJ1-3,CASSRGTTYFSGNTIYF,TGTGCCAGCAGTCGGGGGACGACGTACTTCTCTGGAAACACCATATATTTT